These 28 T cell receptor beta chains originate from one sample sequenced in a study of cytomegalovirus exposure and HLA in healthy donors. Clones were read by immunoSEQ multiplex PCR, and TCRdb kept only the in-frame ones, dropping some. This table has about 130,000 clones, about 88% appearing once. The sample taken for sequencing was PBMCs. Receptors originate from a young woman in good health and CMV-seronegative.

CDR3 bases: TGTGCCAGCAGCCAAGGACGGACAGGGACCTACGAGCAGTACTTC. Translation: CASSQGRTGTYEQYF. The V call is TRBV4-2, the J call TRBJ2-7, with 8 bases that match TRBD1. This CDR3 comprises 15 residues. Germline V lookup: CDR1 LGHNA, CDR2 YNFKEQ. V shed 1 base, J shed 2 bases, and the junction held 4 bases outside the gene matches.

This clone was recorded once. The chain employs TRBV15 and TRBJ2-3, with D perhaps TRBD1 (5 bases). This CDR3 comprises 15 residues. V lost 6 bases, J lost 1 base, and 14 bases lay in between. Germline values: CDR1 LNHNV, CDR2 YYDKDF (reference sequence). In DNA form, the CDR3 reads TGTGCCACCAGTCAGGGTTTTTTCGGCACAGATACGCAGTATTTT. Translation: CATSQGFFGTDTQYF.

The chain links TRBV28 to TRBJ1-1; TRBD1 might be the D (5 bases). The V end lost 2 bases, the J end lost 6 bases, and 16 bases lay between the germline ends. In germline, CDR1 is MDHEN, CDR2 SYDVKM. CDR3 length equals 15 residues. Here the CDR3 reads CASSLGAKGSPEAFF. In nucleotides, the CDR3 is TGTGCCAGCAGTTTAGGGGCCAAGGGCTCGCCTGAAGCTTTCTTT.

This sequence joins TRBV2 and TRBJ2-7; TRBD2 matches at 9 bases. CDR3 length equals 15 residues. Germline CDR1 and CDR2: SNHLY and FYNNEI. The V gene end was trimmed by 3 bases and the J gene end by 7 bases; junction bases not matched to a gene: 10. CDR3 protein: CASSEVAGGPWEQYF. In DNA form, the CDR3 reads TGTGCCAGCAGTGAGGTTGCGGGAGGGCCGTGGGAGCAGTACTTC.

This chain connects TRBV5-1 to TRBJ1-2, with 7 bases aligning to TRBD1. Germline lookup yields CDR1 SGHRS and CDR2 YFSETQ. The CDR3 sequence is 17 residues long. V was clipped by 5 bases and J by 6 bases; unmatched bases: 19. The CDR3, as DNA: TGCGCCAGCAGACAAGGGGGCTGGGGGAGTTCGTCGCATGGCTACACCTTC. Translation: CASRQGGWGSSSHGYTF. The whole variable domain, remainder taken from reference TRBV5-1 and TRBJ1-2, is KAGVTQTPRYLIKTRGQQVTLSCSPISGHRSVSWYQQTPGQGLQFLFEYFSETQRNKGNFPGRFSGRQFSNSRSEMNVSTLELGDSALYLCASRQGGWGSSSHGYTFGSGTRLTVV.

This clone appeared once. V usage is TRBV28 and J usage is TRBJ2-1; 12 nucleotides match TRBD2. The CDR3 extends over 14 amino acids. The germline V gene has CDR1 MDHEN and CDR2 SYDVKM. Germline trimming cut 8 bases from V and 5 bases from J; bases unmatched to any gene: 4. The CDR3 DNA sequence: TGTGCCAGCCAAGGACTAGCGGGGCACAATGAGCAGTTCTTC. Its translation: CASQGLAGHNEQFF.

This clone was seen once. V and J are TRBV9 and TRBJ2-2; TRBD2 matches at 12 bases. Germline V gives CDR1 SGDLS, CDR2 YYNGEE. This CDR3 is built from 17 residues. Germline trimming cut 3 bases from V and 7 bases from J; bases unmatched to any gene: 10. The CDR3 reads CASSASGLAGRGGELFF. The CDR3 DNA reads TGTGCCAGCAGCGCCTCCGGACTAGCGGGGCGGGGCGGGGAGCTGTTTTTT.

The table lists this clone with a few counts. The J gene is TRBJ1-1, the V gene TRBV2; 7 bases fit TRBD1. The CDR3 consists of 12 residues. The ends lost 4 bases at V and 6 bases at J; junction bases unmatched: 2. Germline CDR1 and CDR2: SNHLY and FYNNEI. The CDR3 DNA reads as TGTGCCAGCAGTGGACAGGGCGCTGAAGCTTTCTTT. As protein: CASSGQGAEAFF.

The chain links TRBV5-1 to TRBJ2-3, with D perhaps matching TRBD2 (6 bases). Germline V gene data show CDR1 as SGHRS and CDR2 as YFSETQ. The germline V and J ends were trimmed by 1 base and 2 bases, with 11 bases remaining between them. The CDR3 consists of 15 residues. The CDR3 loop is CASSLLGLNTDTQYF. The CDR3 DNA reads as TGCGCCAGCAGCTTGCTGGGACTCAACACAGATACGCAGTATTTT.

This CDR3 is CASRDHSGTGYGYTF. In DNA form, the CDR3 reads TGTGCCAGCAGGGACCACTCCGGGACAGGCTATGGCTACACCTTC. The V call is TRBV27, the J call TRBJ1-2, with TRBD1 matching over 8 bases. J was trimmed by 4 bases and V by 6 bases; bases with no gene match: 10. Germline CDR1 and CDR2: MNHEY and SMNVEV (reference sequence). The CDR3 spans 15 residues.

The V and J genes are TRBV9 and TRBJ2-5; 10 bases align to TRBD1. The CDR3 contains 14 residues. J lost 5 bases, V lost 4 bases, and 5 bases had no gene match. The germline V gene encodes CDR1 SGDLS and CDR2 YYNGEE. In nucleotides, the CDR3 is TGTGCCAGCAGCCAAGACAGGGGGCAGGAGACCCAGTACTTC. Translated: CASSQDRGQETQYF.

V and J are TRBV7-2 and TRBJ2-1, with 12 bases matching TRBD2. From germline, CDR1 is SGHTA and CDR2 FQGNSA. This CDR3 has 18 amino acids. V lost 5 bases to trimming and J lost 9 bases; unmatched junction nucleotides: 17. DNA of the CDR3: TGTGCCAGCAGCCTCTTACTAGCGGGAGGTGGTCCGGCCAGTGAGCAGTTCTTC. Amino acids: CASSLLLAGGGPASEQFF.

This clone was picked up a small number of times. CDR3 DNA: TGTGCCAGCAGATCCAGGGGGCGCGAGCAGTACGTC. Amino acid sequence: CASRSRGREQYV. This rearrangement joins TRBV28 to TRBJ2-7; 8 bases match TRBD1. The CDR3 loop spans 12 amino acids. The V segment lost 6 bases and the J segment 6 bases; nucleotides outside the gene matches: 4. The germline V gene encodes CDR1 MDHEN and CDR2 SYDVKM.

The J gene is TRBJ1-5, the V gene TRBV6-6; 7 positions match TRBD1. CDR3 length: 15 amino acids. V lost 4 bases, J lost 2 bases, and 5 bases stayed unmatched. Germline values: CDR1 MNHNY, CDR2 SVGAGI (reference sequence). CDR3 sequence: CASSSHDRGNQPQHF. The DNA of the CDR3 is TGTGCCAGCAGTTCCCACGACAGGGGCAATCAGCCCCAGCATTTT.

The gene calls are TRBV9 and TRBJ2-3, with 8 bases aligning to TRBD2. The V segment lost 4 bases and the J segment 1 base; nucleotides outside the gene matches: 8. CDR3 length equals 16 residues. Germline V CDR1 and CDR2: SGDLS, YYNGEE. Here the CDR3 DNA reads TGTGCCAGCAGCCCCCGAGATAGCGGGGGCACAGATACGCAGTATTTT. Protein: CASSPRDSGGTDTQYF.

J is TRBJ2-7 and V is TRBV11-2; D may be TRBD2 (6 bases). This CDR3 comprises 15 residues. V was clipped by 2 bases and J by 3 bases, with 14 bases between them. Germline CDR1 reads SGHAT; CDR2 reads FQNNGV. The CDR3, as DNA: TGTGCCAGCAGCTTAATTAGCGGTAACCTCTACGAGCAGTACTTC. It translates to CASSLISGNLYEQYF.

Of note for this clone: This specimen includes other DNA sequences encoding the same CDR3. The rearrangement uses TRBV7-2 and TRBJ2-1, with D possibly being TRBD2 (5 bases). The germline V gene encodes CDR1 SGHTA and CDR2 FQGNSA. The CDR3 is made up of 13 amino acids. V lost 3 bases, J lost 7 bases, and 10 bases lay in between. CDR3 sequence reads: CASSLGPGNEQFF. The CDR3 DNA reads TGTGCCAGCAGCTTGGGTCCGGGGAATGAGCAGTTCTTC.

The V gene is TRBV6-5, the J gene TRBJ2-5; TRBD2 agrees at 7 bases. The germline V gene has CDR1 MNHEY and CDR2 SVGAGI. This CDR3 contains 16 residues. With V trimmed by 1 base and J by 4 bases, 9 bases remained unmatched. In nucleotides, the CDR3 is TGTGCCAGCAGTTACTTCAAGCGGGAAAGGGGAGAGACCCAGTACTTC. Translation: CASSYFKRERGETQYF.

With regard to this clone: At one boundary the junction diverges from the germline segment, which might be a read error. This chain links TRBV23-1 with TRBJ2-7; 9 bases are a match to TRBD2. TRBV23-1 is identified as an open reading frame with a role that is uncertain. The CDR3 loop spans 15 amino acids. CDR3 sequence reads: CASSQSVAGDSEGDF. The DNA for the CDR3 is TGCGCCAGCAGTCAATCGGTAGCGGGAGATTCCGAAGGGGACTTC.

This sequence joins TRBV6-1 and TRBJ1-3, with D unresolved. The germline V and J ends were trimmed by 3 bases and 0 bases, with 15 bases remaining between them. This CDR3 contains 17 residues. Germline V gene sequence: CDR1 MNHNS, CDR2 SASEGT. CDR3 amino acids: CASSDGYGPYSGNTIYF. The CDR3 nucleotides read TGTGCCAGCAGTGACGGGTACGGCCCTTACTCTGGAAACACCATATATTTT.

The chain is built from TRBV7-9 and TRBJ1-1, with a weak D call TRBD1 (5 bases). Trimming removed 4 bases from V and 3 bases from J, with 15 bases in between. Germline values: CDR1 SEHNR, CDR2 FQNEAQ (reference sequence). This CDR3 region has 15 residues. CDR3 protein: CASSSPRDSHTEAFF. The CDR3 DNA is TGTGCCAGCAGCTCCCCCAGGGATTCCCACACTGAAGCTTTCTTT.

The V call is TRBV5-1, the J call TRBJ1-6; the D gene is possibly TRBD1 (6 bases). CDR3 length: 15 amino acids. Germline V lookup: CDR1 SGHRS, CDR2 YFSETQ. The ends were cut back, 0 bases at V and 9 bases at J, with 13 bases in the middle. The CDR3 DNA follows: TGCGCCAGCAGCTTGGCCACAGGGATGAGTTCACCCCTCCACTTT. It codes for CASSLATGMSSPLHF. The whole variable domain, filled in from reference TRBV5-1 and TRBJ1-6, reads KAGVTQTPRYLIKTRGQQVTLSCSPISGHRSVSWYQQTPGQGLQFLFEYFSETQRNKGNFPGRFSGRQFSNSRSEMNVSTLELGDSALYLCASSLATGMSSPLHFGNGTRLTVT.

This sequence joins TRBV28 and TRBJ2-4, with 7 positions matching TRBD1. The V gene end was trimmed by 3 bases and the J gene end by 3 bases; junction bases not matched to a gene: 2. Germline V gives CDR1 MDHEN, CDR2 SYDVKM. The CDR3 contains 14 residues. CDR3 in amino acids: CASSLQGVKNIQYF. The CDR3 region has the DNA TGTGCCAGCAGTTTGCAGGGGGTCAAAAACATTCAGTACTTC.

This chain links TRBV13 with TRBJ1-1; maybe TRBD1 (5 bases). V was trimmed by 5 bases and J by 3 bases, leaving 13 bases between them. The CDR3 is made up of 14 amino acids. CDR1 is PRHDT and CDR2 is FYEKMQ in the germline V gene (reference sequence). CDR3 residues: CASSPETGDTEAFF. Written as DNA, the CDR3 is TGTGCCAGCAGCCCAGAAACGGGGGACACTGAAGCTTTCTTT.

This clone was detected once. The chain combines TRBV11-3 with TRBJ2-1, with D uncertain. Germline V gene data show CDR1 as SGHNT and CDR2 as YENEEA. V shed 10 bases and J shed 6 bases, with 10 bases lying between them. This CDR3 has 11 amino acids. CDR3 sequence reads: CANKHANEQFF. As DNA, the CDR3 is TGTGCCAATAAACATGCCAATGAGCAGTTCTTC.

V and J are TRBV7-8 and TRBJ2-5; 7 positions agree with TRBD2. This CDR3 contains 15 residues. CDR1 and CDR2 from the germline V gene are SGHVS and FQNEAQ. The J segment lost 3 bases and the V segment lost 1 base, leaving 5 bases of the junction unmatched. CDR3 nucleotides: TGTGCCAGCAGCTTAGGTGGGGGGACTAAAGAGACCCAGTACTTC. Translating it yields CASSLGGGTKETQYF.

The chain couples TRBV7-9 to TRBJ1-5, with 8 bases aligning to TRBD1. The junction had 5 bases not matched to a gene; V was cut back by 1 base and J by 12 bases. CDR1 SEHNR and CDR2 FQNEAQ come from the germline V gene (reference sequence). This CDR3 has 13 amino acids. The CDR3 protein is CASSLEETGDQHF. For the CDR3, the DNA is TGTGCCAGCAGCTTAGAGGAGACAGGGGACCAGCATTTT.

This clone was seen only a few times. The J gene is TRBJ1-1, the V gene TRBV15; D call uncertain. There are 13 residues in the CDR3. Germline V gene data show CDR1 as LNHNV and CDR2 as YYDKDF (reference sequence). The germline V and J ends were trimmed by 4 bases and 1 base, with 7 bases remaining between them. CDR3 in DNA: TGTGCCACCAGCAATTACAGGAACACTGAAGCTTTCTTT. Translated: CATSNYRNTEAFF.